Listed below are T cell receptor beta chains from one sample, sequenced in a study of cytotoxic CD8 clonotypes in ibrutinib-treated CLL. Method: immunoSEQ multiplex PCR; TCRdb's copy keeps in-frame clones and lacks some. This table has some 290,000 clones, roughly 80% appearing once. The material sequenced was PBMCs, taken before ibrutinib treatment. The receptors derive from a human donor with chronic lymphocytic leukemia. CDR3s leave out the opening cysteine and the closing phenylalanine or tryptophan.

J	V	CDR3
TRBJ2-1	TRBV29-1	SAKLDPYNEQF
TRBJ1-4	TRBV2	ASSSMGQLNEKLF
TRBJ2-7	TRBV28	ASRLAYYPVEQY
TRBJ2-7	TRBV19	ASSISPGPYEQY
TRBJ2-7	TRBV7-2	ASSWTISGYEQY
TRBJ1-5	TRBV19	ASSIPQYQPQH
TRBJ1-2	TRBV2	ASIYSGNYGYT
TRBJ2-7	TRBV9	ASSVGSGPYEQY
TRBJ2-1	TRBV4-3	ASSQDHLAGGGEQF
TRBJ1-5	TRBV7-2	ASSLVDGSNQPQH
TRBJ2-5	TRBV5-1	ASSLVWGARETQY
TRBJ1-1	TRBV18	ASSPQGEVNTEAF
TRBJ2-7	TRBV4-1	ASSQGGSLGYEQY
TRBJ2-7	TRBV5-4	ASSRLAGSSYEQY
TRBJ2-3	TRBV27	ASRTRTEWDTQY
TRBJ2-7	TRBV6-5	ASSQWGETSYEQY
TRBJ2-5	TRBV30	AWSAGETQY
TRBJ2-1	TRBV19	ASSIGTSGRDEQF
TRBJ2-5	TRBV5-1	ASSLGGQQETQY
TRBJ2-7	TRBV30	AWSPVGTSGRREQY
TRBJ2-1	TRBV30	AWSTGQRATYNEQF
TRBJ2-7	TRBV7-8	ASSLGGAQGIPRQY
TRBJ2-7	TRBV12-1	ARLTKYEQY
TRBJ2-1	TRBV29-1	SAGVLAGTDNEQF
TRBJ1-2	TRBV4-1	ASSQGVRTGRTGGYT
TRBJ2-7	TRBV5-6	ASSLVVSYEQY
TRBJ2-7	TRBV5-1	ASSLAGVGDEQY
TRBJ2-7	TRBV4-3	ASSQGLGEGQY
TRBJ1-1	TRBV14	ASSPNMNTEAF
TRBJ2-3	TRBV6-1	ASSEILLIVADTQY
TRBJ1-2	TRBV9	ASSGLYNYGYT
TRBJ2-6	TRBV6-1	ASSERGALSGANVLT
TRBJ2-2	TRBV4-1	ASGGTGRTGELF
TRBJ1-5	TRBV7-2	ASSLMTGVGNQPQH
TRBJ2-1	TRBV12-2	ASRLTQECLANEQF
TRBJ2-2	TRBV11-2	ASSFPGVPSEPNTGELF
TRBJ2-3	TRBV27	ASSLSVANTQY
TRBJ1-2	TRBV27	ASSFPGGGYT
TRBJ2-5	TRBV7-2	ASRLAGEETQY
TRBJ1-1	TRBV28	ASSLTLASGAGTEAF
TRBJ2-3	TRBV29-1	SVVPGEAVRTQY
TRBJ2-1	TRBV6-6	ASRGHYEQF
TRBJ2-1	TRBV5-4	ASSGPTGGGYNEQF
TRBJ2-1	TRBV7-9	ASSPRTEYNEQF
TRBJ2-7	TRBV9	ASSEYSGSSYEQY
TRBJ2-7	TRBV7-2	ASSPHSYEQY
TRBJ1-1	TRBV9	ASSASLGGTEAF
TRBJ2-7	TRBV5-1	ASSLRSGRFYEQY
TRBJ2-1	TRBV15	ATSRVRSSHNEQF
TRBJ2-3	TRBV4-3	ASSQAGLAGGDTQY
TRBJ2-7	TRBV7-8	ASIEGSSGYYEQY
TRBJ2-1	TRBV5-6	ASSYGLAGDHEQF
TRBJ1-1	TRBV16	ASSRTRAF